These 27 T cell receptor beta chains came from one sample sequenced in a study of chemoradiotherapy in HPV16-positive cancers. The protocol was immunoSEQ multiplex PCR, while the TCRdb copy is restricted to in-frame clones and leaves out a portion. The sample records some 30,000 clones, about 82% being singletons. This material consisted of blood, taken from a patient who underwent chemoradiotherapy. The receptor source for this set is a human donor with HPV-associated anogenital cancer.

The CDR3 reads CASSQRAGTAASYEQYF. The CDR3, as DNA: TGCGCCAGCAGTCAGAGAGCCGGGACAGCAGCCTCCTACGAGCAGTACTTC. The chain employs TRBV5-1 and TRBJ2-7, with 7 bases identical to TRBD1. The germline V gene has CDR1 SGHRS and CDR2 YFSETQ. The CDR3 runs to 17 residues. V shed 5 bases, J shed 0 bases, and the junction held 14 bases outside the gene matches. The variable domain in full, with the rest retrieved from reference TRBV5-1 and TRBJ2-7, is KAGVTQTPRYLIKTRGQQVTLSCSPISGHRSVSWYQQTPGQGLQFLFEYFSETQRNKGNFPGRFSGRQFSNSRSEMNVSTLELGDSALYLCASSQRAGTAASYEQYFGPGTRLTVT.

CDR3 sequence: CASSFGAGSGANVLTF. CDR3 bases: TGTGCCAGCAGCTTCGGAGCGGGGTCTGGGGCCAACGTCCTGACTTTC. The rearrangement joins TRBV11-1 to TRBJ2-6; 7 bases fit TRBD2. The V gene's germline CDR1 is SGHAT and CDR2 FQDESV (reference sequence). Trimming at V came to 3 bases and at J to 1 base, leaving 3 bases not matched to a gene. This CDR3 contains 16 residues.

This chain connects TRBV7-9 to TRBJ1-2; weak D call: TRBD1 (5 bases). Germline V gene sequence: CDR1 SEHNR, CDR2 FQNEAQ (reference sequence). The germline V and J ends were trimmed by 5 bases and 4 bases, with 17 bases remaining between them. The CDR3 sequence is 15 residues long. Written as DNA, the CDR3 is TGTGCCAGCAGCGAAATTTCCCGGGGCTCCTATGGCTACACCTTC. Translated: CASSEISRGSYGYTF.

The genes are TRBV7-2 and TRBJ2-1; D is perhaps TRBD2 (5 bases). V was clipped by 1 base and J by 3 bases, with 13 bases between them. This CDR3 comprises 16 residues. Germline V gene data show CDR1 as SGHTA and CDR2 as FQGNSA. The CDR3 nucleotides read TGTGCCAGCAGCTTAGAGAACGCCGGGAACTACAATGAGCAGTTCTTC. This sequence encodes CASSLENAGNYNEQFF.

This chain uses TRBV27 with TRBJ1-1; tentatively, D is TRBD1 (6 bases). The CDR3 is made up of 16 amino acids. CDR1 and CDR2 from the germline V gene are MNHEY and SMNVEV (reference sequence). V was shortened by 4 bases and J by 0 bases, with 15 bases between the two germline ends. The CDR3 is CASSSWTVGMNTEAFF. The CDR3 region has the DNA TGTGCCAGCAGTTCTTGGACAGTTGGGATGAACACTGAAGCTTTCTTT.

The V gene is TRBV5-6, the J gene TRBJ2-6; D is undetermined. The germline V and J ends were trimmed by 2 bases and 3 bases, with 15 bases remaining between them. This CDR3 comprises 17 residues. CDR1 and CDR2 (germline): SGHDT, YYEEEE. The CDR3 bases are TGTGCCAGCAGCTTCCCCATCGCTTCCCTTGGGGCCAACGTCCTGACTTTC. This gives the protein CASSFPIASLGANVLTF.

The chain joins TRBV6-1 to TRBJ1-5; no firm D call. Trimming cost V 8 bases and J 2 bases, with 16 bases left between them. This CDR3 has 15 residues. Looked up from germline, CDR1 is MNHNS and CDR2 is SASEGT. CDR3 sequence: CASGVQAVGNQPQHF. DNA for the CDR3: TGTGCCAGCGGGGTGCAGGCCGTCGGCAATCAGCCCCAGCATTTT.

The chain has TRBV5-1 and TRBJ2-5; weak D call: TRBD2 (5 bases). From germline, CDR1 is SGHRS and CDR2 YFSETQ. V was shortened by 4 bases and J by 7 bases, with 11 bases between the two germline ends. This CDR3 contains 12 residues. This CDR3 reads CASSPEAATQYF. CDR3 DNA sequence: TGCGCCAGCAGCCCTGAAGCGGCGACCCAGTACTTC.

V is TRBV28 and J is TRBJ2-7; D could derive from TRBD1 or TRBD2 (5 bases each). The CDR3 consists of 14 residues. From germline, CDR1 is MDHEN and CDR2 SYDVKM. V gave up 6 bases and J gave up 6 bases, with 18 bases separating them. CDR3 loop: CASSQGRTTGEQYF. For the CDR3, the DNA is TGTGCCAGCAGCCAGGGACGGACCACAGGCGAGCAGTACTTC.

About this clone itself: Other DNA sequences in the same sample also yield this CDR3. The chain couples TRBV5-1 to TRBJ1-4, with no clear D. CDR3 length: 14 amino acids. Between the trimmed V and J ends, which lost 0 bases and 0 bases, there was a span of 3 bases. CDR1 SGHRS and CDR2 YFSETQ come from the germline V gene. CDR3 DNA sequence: TGCGCCAGCAGCTTGGACTCAACTAATGAAAAACTGTTTTTT. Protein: CASSLDSTNEKLFF.

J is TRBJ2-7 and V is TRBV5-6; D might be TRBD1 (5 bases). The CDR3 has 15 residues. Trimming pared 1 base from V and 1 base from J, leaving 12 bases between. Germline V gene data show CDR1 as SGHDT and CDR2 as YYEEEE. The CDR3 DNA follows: TGTGCCAGCAGCTTGCTGTCCAGGGATTCCTACGAGCAGTACTTC. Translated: CASSLLSRDSYEQYF.

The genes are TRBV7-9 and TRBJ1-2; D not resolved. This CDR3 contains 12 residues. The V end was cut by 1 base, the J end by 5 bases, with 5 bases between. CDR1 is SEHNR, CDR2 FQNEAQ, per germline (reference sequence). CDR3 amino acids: CASSLEGYGYTF. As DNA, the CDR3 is TGTGCCAGCAGCTTAGAAGGATATGGCTACACCTTC.

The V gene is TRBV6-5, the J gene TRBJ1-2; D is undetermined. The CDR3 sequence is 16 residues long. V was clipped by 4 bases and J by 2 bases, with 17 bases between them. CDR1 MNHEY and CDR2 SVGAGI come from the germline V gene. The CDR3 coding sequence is TGTGCCAGCAGTTCCAGTCAGCTAAAGCCGAACTATGGCTACACCTTC. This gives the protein CASSSSQLKPNYGYTF.

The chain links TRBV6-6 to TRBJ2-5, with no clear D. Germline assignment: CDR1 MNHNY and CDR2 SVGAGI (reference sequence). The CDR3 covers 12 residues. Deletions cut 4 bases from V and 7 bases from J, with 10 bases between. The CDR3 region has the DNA TGTGCCAGCAGTTTACCGGCAGGGACCCAGTACTTC. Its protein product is CASSLPAGTQYF.

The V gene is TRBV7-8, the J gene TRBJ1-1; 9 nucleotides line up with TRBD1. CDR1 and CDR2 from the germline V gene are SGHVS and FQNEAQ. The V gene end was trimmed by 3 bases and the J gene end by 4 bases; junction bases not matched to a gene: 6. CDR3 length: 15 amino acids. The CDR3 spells CASSFKQGATTEAFF. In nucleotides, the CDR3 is TGTGCCAGCAGCTTTAAACAGGGGGCGACCACTGAAGCTTTCTTT.

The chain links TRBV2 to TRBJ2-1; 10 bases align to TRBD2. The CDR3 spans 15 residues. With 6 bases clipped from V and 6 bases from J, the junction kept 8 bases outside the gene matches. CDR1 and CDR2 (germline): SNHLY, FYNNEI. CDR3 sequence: CASRILAGLGNEQFF. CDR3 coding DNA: TGTGCCAGCAGGATACTAGCGGGGTTGGGCAATGAGCAGTTCTTC.

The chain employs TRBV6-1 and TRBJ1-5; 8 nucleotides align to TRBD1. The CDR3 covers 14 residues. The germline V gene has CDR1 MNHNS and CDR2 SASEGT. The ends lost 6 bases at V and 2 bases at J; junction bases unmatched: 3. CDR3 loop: CASRGTGGNQPQHF. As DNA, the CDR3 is TGTGCCAGCAGGGGGACAGGTGGCAATCAGCCCCAGCATTTT.

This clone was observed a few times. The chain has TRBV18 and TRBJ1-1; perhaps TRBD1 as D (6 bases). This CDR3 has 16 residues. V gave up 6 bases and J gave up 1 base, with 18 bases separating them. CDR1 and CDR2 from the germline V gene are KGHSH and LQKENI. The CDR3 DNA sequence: TGTGCCAGCTCTCAGAGGCCGTGGGGGGCGAACACTGAAGCTTTCTTT. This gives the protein CASSQRPWGANTEAFF.

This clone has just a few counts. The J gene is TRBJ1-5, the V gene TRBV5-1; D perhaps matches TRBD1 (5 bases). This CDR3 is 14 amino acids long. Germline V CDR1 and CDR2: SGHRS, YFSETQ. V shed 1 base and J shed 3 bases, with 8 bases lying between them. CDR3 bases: TGCGCCAGCAGCTTGATAGGGGACAATCAGCCCCAGCATTTT. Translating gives CASSLIGDNQPQHF.

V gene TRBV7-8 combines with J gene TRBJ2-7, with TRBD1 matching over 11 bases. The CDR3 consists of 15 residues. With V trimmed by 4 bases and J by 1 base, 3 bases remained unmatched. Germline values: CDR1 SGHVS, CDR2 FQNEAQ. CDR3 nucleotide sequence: TGTGCCAGCAGCTGGGACAGGGGGTTGTCCTACGAGCAGTACTTC. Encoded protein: CASSWDRGLSYEQYF.

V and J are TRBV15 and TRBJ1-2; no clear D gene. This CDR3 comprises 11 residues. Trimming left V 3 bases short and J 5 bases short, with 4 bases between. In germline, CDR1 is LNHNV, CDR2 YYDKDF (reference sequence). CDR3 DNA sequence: TGTGCCACCAGCAGCGCTTATGGCTACACCTTC. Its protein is CATSSAYGYTF.

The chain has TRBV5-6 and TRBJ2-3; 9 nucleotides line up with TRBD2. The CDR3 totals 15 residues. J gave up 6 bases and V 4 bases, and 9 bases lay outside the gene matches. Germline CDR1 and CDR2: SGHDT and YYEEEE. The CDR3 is CASSAERGAMDTQYF. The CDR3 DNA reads TGTGCCAGCAGCGCCGAGCGGGGGGCGATGGATACGCAGTATTTT.

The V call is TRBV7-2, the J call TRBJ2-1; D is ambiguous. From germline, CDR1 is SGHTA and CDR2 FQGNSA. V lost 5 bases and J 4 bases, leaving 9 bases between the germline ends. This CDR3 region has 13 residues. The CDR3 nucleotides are TGTGCCAGCAGCGCGACATTTTACAATGAGCAGTTCTTC. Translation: CASSATFYNEQFF.

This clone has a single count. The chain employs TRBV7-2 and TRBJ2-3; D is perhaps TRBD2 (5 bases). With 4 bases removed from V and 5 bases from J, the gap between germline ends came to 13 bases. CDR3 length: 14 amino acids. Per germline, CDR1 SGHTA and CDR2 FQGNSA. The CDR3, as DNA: TGTGCCAGCAGCTCCAAACTAGGAGTAGATACGCAGTATTTT. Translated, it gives CASSSKLGVDTQYF.

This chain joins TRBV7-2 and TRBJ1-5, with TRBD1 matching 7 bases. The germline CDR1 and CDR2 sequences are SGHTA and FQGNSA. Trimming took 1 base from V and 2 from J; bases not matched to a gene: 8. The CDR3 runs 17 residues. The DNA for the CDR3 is TGTGCCAGCAGCTTAGTAGGGGCTGGACAGGGCAATCAGCCCCAGCATTTT. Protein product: CASSLVGAGQGNQPQHF.

Here the CDR3 reads CASKPRSTRPGQGASSFKTEAFF. DNA for the CDR3: TGTGCCAGTAAACCTAGATCGACGAGACCGGGACAGGGGGCGTCTTCTTTTAAGACTGAAGCTTTCTTT. The rearrangement uses TRBV19 and TRBJ1-1; 12 positions agree with TRBD1. This CDR3 has 23 residues. The germline V gene encodes CDR1 LNHDA and CDR2 SQIVND (reference sequence). V was clipped by 7 bases and J by 5 bases; unmatched bases: 32.

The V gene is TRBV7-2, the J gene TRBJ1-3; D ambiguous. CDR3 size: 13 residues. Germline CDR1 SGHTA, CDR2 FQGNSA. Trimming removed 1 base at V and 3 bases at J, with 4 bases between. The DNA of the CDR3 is TGTGCCAGCAGCTTAGAGGGTGGAAACACCATATATTTT. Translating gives CASSLEGGNTIYF.